The T cell receptor beta chain under discussion was sequenced for a study of T cell repertoires in cytomegalovirus infection (dated by TCRdb to about 2019). Turning to the overall study: Because public TCR beta signatures pointed to carriage of CMV infection together with the matching HLA type, the HLA type of each donor mattered for the analysis. The paper as a whole reports these results and caveats: Cumulative frequency of public TCR beta family members discriminated carriers of CMV infection plus the relevant HLA type in this cohort and an independent roughly 340-donor cohort. In the ex vivo response, HLA-C-restricted CMV-specific TCR beta clonotypes were dominant, and in two of eight donors the single most frequent clonotype came from this HLA-C-restricted group.

Including cysteine and phenylalanine, the CDR3 has 16 amino acids. CDR3 DNA is the only sequence kept; it has 48 bases, read in frame from the first base. Trimming at the junction amounts to 5 bases on V and 0 bases on J, and the germline ends lie 14 bases apart. Taken from the germline V gene, the CDR1 and CDR2 loops are MNHNS and SASEGT. The sample holds a few counts of this clonotype. Its antigen is currently not known. No base quality values were provided; no much bigger clone lies one nucleotide off. TCRdb lists the instrument as Illumina HiSeq 1500. TCRdb reprocessing: public reads trimmed at Q25 with fastp, clones called with MiXCR, in-frame beta chains kept. For every CDR3 protein sequence, its rows merge into one entry that carries the most common genes and DNA. In this sample the table shows more than 650,000 distinct CDR3 sequences, 35% to 40% of which occur a single time. Jointly, the top ten make up roughly 2.9% of the sample.

The chain employs TRBV6-1 and TRBJ2-4; possibly the D gene is TRBD2, per 5 matching bases. The receptor was derived from a human donor in good health (CMV status not recorded). Some clones in this sample may be carry-over from other donors' samples. Sequencing was carried out using PBMCs. For the CDR3, the sequence is CASSYVSRGAKNIQYF. The DNA sequence reads TGTGCCAGCAGTTATGTCTCCCGGGGAGCCAAAAACATTCAGTACTTC.